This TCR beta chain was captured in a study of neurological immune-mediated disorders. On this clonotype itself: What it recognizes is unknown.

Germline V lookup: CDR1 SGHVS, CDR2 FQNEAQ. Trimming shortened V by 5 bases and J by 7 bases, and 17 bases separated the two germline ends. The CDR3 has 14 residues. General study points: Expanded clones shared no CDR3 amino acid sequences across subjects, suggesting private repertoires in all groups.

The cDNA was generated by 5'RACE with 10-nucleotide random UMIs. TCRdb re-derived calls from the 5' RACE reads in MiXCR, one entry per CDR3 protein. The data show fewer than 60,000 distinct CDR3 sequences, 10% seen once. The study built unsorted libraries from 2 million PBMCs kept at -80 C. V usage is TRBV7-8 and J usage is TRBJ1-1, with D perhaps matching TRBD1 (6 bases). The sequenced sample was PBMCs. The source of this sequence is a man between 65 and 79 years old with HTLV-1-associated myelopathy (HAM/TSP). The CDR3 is CASSLPDRRNEAFF. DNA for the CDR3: TGTGCCAGCAGCCTGCCTGACAGGCGTAATGAAGCTTTCTTT.